This T cell receptor beta chain derives from a study of shared T cell receptors in the human thymus. Germline lookup yields CDR1 LGHNA and CDR2 YSLEER. The ends lost 1 base at V and 12 bases at J; junction bases unmatched: 15. This CDR3 is 15 amino acids long. Repertoires were generated with immunoSEQ multiplex PCR, while TCRdb's copy carries only in-frame clones and drops some. Of about 610,000 clones in the sample, 88% were seen once. These records were also assigned to another study, of human thymus T cells.

The chain couples TRBV4-3 to TRBJ2-7, with 7 bases fitting TRBD2. Material: thymocytes. The sequence was collected from a boy in the first two years of life with a congenital heart defect. As DNA, the CDR3 is TGCGCCAGCAGCCAAGCCCCGAGCGGGATCTCAGATCTGTACTTC. As protein: CASSQAPSGISDLYF.